This TCR beta chain emerged from a study of cytomegalovirus exposure and HLA in healthy donors. Overall study context: Most genotyped donors, over 70% of about 360, had Caucasian-associated genetic ancestry. General observations from the study: In an earlier analysis, productive rearrangement rates for most beta V segments clustered near 87% or 30%. Later on, a genetic analysis was performed. It linked a missense variant in DCLRE1C with V- and J-gene trimming of TCR beta.

Amplification used 60 Vbeta primers and 13 Jbeta primers. Method: immunoSEQ multiplex PCR; TCRdb's copy keeps in-frame clones and lacks some. Among around 140,000 clones, approximately 80% were seen once, and the ten largest hold around 10%. About this clone: Its target is not known.

The specimen was PBMCs. The TCR was taken from a woman in her fifties or sixties in good health and CMV-seropositive.

The CDR3 nucleotides are TGTGCCGCCAACAGGGTGAGCTCCTACAATGAGCAGTTCTTC. Its translation: CAANRVSSYNEQFF. V and J are TRBV28 and TRBJ2-1, with D perhaps matching TRBD1 (6 bases). Germline assignment: CDR1 MDHEN and CDR2 SYDVKM. V was cut by 11 bases and J by 0 bases, with 14 bases left in between. The CDR3 has 14 residues.